This is a list of T cell receptor beta chains from one sample in a study of T cell responses to AZD1222 COVID-19 vaccine. TCRdb's copy holds only in-frame clones and misses some; the assay was immunoSEQ multiplex PCR. The data contain about 120,000 clones, 75% to 95% of them seen just once; the ten biggest clones take up just over 4%. The sequenced sample was peripheral blood, obtained 28 days after the second dose of the MenACWY control vaccine. The receptors stem from an adult who received the MenACWY meningococcal vaccine as a control. Both conserved end residues are part of each CDR3. Fields, in order: CDR3 length, J gene, V gene, clone size, D gene, CDR3 DNA, CDR3 protein. A D gene is named only where the DNA matches it firmly. Clone size, where shown, is once, few, many, or a class for clones that have expanded.

15 TRBJ2-7 TRBV6-5 NA TRBD2 TGTGCCAGCATCTCGACTAGCGGGGGCCCTGGGGAGCAGTACTTC CASISTSGGPGEQYF
17 TRBJ2-1 TRBV12-2 NA NA TGTGCAAGTCGCTTAGTTTGGGGGGACAGGTTGGTCAATGAGCAGTTCTTC CASRLVWGDRLVNEQFF
15 TRBJ2-1 TRBV7-8 NA NA TGTGCCAGCAGCATGGGGTCCTACTCCTACAATGAGCAGTTCTTC CASSMGSYSYNEQFF
14 TRBJ2-3 TRBV28 NA NA TGTGCCAGCAGTCTACGAAGGGGTGGAGATACGCAGTATTTT CASSLRRGGDTQYF
12 TRBJ1-6 TRBV30 NA NA TGTGCCTGGATCTTCGTTAACTCACCCCTCCACTTT CAWIFVNSPLHF
15 TRBJ2-1 TRBV27 NA NA TGTGCCAGCAGTTTATATTACAGCTCCTACAATGAGCAGTTCTTC CASSLYYSSYNEQFF
15 TRBJ2-1 TRBV9 NA NA TGTGCCAGCAGCGTAGGGGGGACACGTTACAATGAGCAGTTCTTC CASSVGGTRYNEQFF
16 TRBJ2-5 TRBV28 NA NA TGTGCCAGCAGTTTAAAGGGTGCGGGGTGGCAAGAGACCCAGTACTTC CASSLKGAGWQETQYF
19 TRBJ2-1 TRBV10-1 NA TRBD2 TGCGCCAGCAGTGACCCGGGACTAGCGGGGGGCCTAGGCTACAATGAGCAGTTCTTC CASSDPGLAGGLGYNEQFF
15 TRBJ2-1 TRBV6-6 NA NA TGTGCCAGCAGTTACATGCCGAGCTCCTACAATGAGCAGTTCTTC CASSYMPSSYNEQFF
14 TRBJ1-2 TRBV4-2 NA NA TGTGCCAGCAGCCAAGATTGGACAACCTATGGCTACACCTTC CASSQDWTTYGYTF
15 TRBJ2-7 TRBV5-1 NA TRBD2 TGCGCCAGCAGTGTTCAAGCGGGACCAACCTACGAGCAGTACTTC CASSVQAGPTYEQYF
13 TRBJ1-4 TRBV16 NA NA TGTGCCAGCAGCCAATCCGAAGACGAAAAACTGTTTTTT CASSQSEDEKLFF
13 TRBJ1-3 TRBV3-1/TRBV3-2 NA NA TGTGCCAGCAGCCAGGGCCGTGGAAACACCATATATTTT CASSQGRGNTIYF
14 TRBJ1-2 TRBV29-1 NA NA TGCAGCGTAAGGGCCGAGGGGTCGGGCTATGGCTACACCTTC CSVRAEGSGYGYTF
15 TRBJ2-1 TRBV5-3 NA NA TGTGCCAGAAGCTGGGAACTAGCCTTCTACAATGAGCAGTTCTTC CARSWELAFYNEQFF
17 TRBJ2-1 TRBV7-2 NA NA TGTGCCAGCAGCTTACCCCCCAGGGGTTTCTCCTACAATGAGCAGTTCTTC CASSLPPRGFSYNEQFF
15 TRBJ2-5 TRBV7-6 NA NA TGTGCCAGCAGCTGGTCGGGCGGGGATGAAGAGACCCAGTACTTC CASSWSGGDEETQYF
16 TRBJ2-4 TRBV30 once NA TGTGCCTGGGCCGGCCTGGGAGAACTAGCCAAAAACATTCAGTACTTC CAWAGLGELAKNIQYF
12 TRBJ1-1 TRBV29-1 once TRBD1 TGCAGCGCTATAGGGACAGTCACTGAAGCTTTCTTT CSAIGTVTEAFF
14 TRBJ2-1 TRBV2 NA TRBD2 TGTGCCAGCAGAGGACTAGCAGAACCTAATGAGCAGTTCTTC CASRGLAEPNEQFF
16 TRBJ1-5 TRBV28 NA TRBD1 TGTGCCAGCAGGAAGGGAGACAGGGGGACCAATCAGCCCCAGCATTTT CASRKGDRGTNQPQHF
16 TRBJ2-3 TRBV7-9 NA TRBD2 TGTGCCAGCAGCCCACAGGGGACTAGCGGCGGAGATACGCAGTATTTT CASSPQGTSGGDTQYF
15 TRBJ1-2 TRBV28 NA TRBD1 TGTGCCAGCAGTTTTGGGTGGGGACAGGAGAATGGCTACACCTTC CASSFGWGQENGYTF
14 TRBJ2-1 TRBV7-2 few TRBD2 TGTGCCAGCAGCCCCGGACTAGCGAGCAATGAGCAGTTCTTC CASSPGLASNEQFF
14 TRBJ1-2 TRBV3-1/TRBV3-2 NA NA TGTGCCAGCAGCCAAGTCGGGGGTGAGGATGGCTACACCTTC CASSQVGGEDGYTF
16 TRBJ1-6 TRBV6-5 few NA TGTGCCAGCAGTTCCCGGGAGGGAGAGGGGGGTTCACCCCTCCACTTT CASSSREGEGGSPLHF
15 TRBJ1-2 TRBV5-1 NA NA TGCGCCAGCAGCTTGGATAAGGGGGGCTGGAATGGCTACACCTTC CASSLDKGGWNGYTF
13 TRBJ1-1 TRBV24-1 NA TRBD1 TGTGCCACCAGTGATAGGACCTCGACAGGGGCTTTCTTT CATSDRTSTGAFF
13 TRBJ1-5 TRBV2 NA TRBD1 TGTGCCAGCAGTAACGACAGGGCTCAGCCCCAGCATTTT CASSNDRAQPQHF
12 TRBJ1-3 TRBV29-1 few TRBD1 TGCAGCGTCAGGACAGGGGGGAACACCATATATTTT CSVRTGGNTIYF
13 TRBJ1-1 TRBV6-5 NA NA TGTGCCAGCAGGCGGACTTTGAACACTGAAGCTTTCTTT CASRRTLNTEAFF
15 TRBJ2-3 TRBV5-8 NA NA TGTGCCAGCAGTATGGGGAGGACCATGGAGGATACGCAGTATTTT CASSMGRTMEDTQYF
10 TRBJ1-1 TRBV29-1 NA NA TGCAGCGTTCAGAACACTGAAGCTTTCTTT CSVQNTEAFF
17 TRBJ2-1 TRBV24-1 NA NA TGTGCCACCAGTGACCCCCTCGGGGGTCAGGGAAGTGTTGAGCAGTTCTTC CATSDPLGGQGSVEQFF
13 TRBJ2-7 TRBV30 NA NA TGTGCCTGGAGTGTGGATCGGGGGCACGAGCAGTACTTC CAWSVDRGHEQYF
12 TRBJ1-2 TRBV6-5 NA NA TGTGCCAGCGCTCGGGTTAACTATGGCTACACCTTC CASARVNYGYTF
14 TRBJ1-1 TRBV28 NA TRBD1 TGTGCCGGGAGGGGACAGGGGGTGGGCACTGAAGCTTTCTTT CAGRGQGVGTEAFF
17 TRBJ1-5 TRBV6-2/TRBV6-3 NA TRBD1 TGTGCCAGCAGCCCCAGACAGGGGAGGTTTGGCAATCAGCCCCAGCATTTT CASSPRQGRFGNQPQHF
15 TRBJ2-3 TRBV5-4 NA TRBD2 TGTGCCAGCAGTCCCCTAGCGGGAGGAACAGATACGCAGTATTTT CASSPLAGGTDTQYF
15 TRBJ1-1 TRBV3-1/TRBV3-2 NA TRBD1 TGTGCCAGCAGACCTGGGACAGGGGGCGGCACTGAAGCTTTCTTT CASRPGTGGGTEAFF
13 TRBJ2-1 TRBV11-2 NA NA TGTGCCAGCAGCTTAGATTCCCACAATGAGCAGTTCTTC CASSLDSHNEQFF
13 TRBJ1-3 TRBV4-1 few NA TGCGCCAGCAGTCAACTAACTGGAAACACCATATATTTT CASSQLTGNTIYF
13 TRBJ1-3 TRBV10-3 few NA TGTGCCATCAGTGAGTGGTCGAGAAACACCATATATTTT CAISEWSRNTIYF
14 TRBJ1-4 TRBV9 NA NA TGTGCCAGCAGCCCACAACGACAGTCCCAAAAACTGTTTTTT CASSPQRQSQKLFF
13 TRBJ2-7 TRBV29-1 NA TRBD2 TGCAGCGTTGGTGGCGGGAGGAACTACGAGCAGTACTTC CSVGGGRNYEQYF
17 TRBJ2-2 TRBV11-3 NA TRBD1 TGTGCCAGCAGCACCAAGACAGGGGGCGGATTCACCGGGGAGCTGTTTTTT CASSTKTGGGFTGELFF
16 TRBJ2-2 TRBV29-1 NA TRBD1 TGCAGCGTTGAAGACGGGACAGGGGGGATAACCGGGGAGCTGTTTTTT CSVEDGTGGITGELFF
13 TRBJ1-6 TRBV28 NA TRBD1 TGTGCCAGCAGTTTAGAGACAGGGGCACCCCTCCACTTT CASSLETGAPLHF
18 TRBJ2-5 TRBV6-2/TRBV6-3 NA NA TGTGCCAGCAGTTACGGGGGGAAAATTCAGGCTTATGGAGAGACCCAGTACTTC CASSYGGKIQAYGETQYF
14 TRBJ1-1 TRBV7-9 NA TRBD1 TGTGCCAGCAGCTTGACAGGGGTGGGGACTGAAGCTTTCTTT CASSLTGVGTEAFF
14 TRBJ2-7 TRBV28 NA TRBD1 TGTGCCAGCAGTCTAAGGACAGGGCCCTACGAGCAGTACTTC CASSLRTGPYEQYF
15 TRBJ2-1 TRBV5-1 NA TRBD1 TGCGCCAGCAGCTCGAACCCGGGACAGTACAATGAGCAGTTCTTC CASSSNPGQYNEQFF
11 TRBJ2-7 TRBV10-3 NA NA TGTGCCATCAGCGCCCGGGGCGAGCAGTACTTC CAISARGEQYF
18 TRBJ1-4 TRBV4-1 NA NA TGCGCCAGCAGCCAAGATATTGGGCAGCTTGCAACTAATGAAAAACTGTTTTTT CASSQDIGQLATNEKLFF
15 TRBJ2-2 TRBV6-2/TRBV6-3 NA NA TGTGCCAGCAGTTATAGCGACTCGGACGCCGGGGAGCTGTTTTTT CASSYSDSDAGELFF
16 TRBJ2-1 TRBV18 NA NA TGTGCCAGCTCACCACCGAGCTCCGGCGGGGTCCATGAGCAGTTCTTC CASSPPSSGGVHEQFF